A single sample gave rise to the 22 T cell receptor beta chains below, sequenced in a study of cytomegalovirus exposure and HLA in healthy donors. Repertoires were generated with immunoSEQ multiplex PCR, while TCRdb's copy carries only in-frame clones and drops some. The table includes around 74,000 clones, 70% to 90% detected once. The sample was PBMCs. These receptors were collected from a man aged 25 to 45 in good health and CMV-seronegative.

A few counts support this clone. The chain combines TRBV6-1 with TRBJ2-6; the D is unclear. Germline V lookup: CDR1 MNHNS, CDR2 SASEGT. CDR3 length: 15 residues. Trimming removed 2 bases from V and 2 bases from J, with 7 bases in between. CDR3 sequence: CASSESGTGANVLTF. In nucleotides, the CDR3 is TGTGCCAGCAGTGAATCAGGAACTGGGGCCAACGTCCTGACTTTC.

The rearrangement links TRBV6-1 to TRBJ2-7; perhaps TRBD1 as D (6 bases). CDR1 and CDR2 (germline): MNHNS, SASEGT. V lost 6 bases to trimming and J lost 2 bases, with 11 bases between them. The CDR3 spans 13 residues. This chain's CDR3 is CASRVNRAYEQYF. The CDR3 DNA is TGTGCCAGCAGGGTCAACAGGGCCTACGAGCAGTACTTC.

V and J are TRBV7-6 and TRBJ2-7; 7 bases map to TRBD1. With 3 bases clipped from V and 1 base from J, the junction kept 15 bases outside the gene matches. The CDR3 runs to 18 residues. The germline CDR1 and CDR2 sequences are SGHVS and FNYEAQ. CDR3 region: CASSFPYGTRDSSYEQYF. CDR3 sequence (DNA): TGTGCCAGCAGCTTCCCGTACGGAACCCGGGACAGTTCCTACGAGCAGTACTTC.

The chain employs TRBV4-2 and TRBJ2-2; TRBD2 matches at 12 bases. The CDR3 has 20 amino acids. J lost 0 bases, V lost 2 bases, and 10 bases had no gene match. The germline V gene has CDR1 LGHNA and CDR2 YNFKEQ. CDR3 bases: TGTGCCAGCAGCCAACTCGAGACTAGCGGGAGAGAATCGAACACCGGGGAGCTGTTTTTT. Its protein product is CASSQLETSGRESNTGELFF.

The chain has TRBV12-5 and TRBJ2-3; 7 positions agree with TRBD1. Germline V gene data show CDR1 as LGHNT and CDR2 as FRNRAP. With V trimmed by 0 bases and J by 3 bases, 9 bases remained unmatched. The CDR3 is made up of 17 amino acids. This chain's CDR3 is CASGLVGVDRETDTQYF. CDR3 DNA sequence: TGTGCTAGTGGTTTGGTAGGGGTTGACAGGGAAACAGATACGCAGTATTTT.

The rearrangement joins TRBV7-9 to TRBJ2-7; the D gene is possibly TRBD1 (6 bases). This CDR3 has 16 residues. V gave up 5 bases and J gave up 3 bases, with 20 bases separating them. Looked up from germline, CDR1 is SEHNR and CDR2 is FQNEAQ (reference sequence). CDR3 in amino acids: CASSPSQGRQIYEQYV. The CDR3 DNA reads as TGTGCCAGCAGCCCTAGTCAGGGGAGACAGATCTACGAGCAGTACGTC.

The genes are TRBV7-2 and TRBJ2-3, with 12 nucleotides matching TRBD2. Germline V lookup: CDR1 SGHTA, CDR2 FQGNSA. The CDR3 contains 16 residues. Trimming removed 5 bases from V and 4 bases from J; junction bases left unmatched: 7. The CDR3 is CASSRGSSGGADTQYF. CDR3 DNA sequence: TGTGCCAGCAGCAGGGGGTCTAGCGGGGGGGCAGATACGCAGTATTTT.

The rearrangement uses TRBV4-2 and TRBJ2-3; tentatively, D is TRBD2 (5 bases). The germline V gene has CDR1 LGHNA and CDR2 YNFKEQ. The CDR3 extends over 17 amino acids. Trimming stripped 1 base from V and 1 base from J, with 15 bases between. CDR3 sequence reads: CASSQGEGVWGTDTQYF. CDR3 nucleotide sequence: TGTGCCAGCAGCCAAGGCGAGGGTGTCTGGGGCACAGATACGCAGTATTTT.

The chain combines TRBV10-3 with TRBJ1-2; 10 nucleotides match TRBD1. Germline-derived CDR1 and CDR2 are ENHRY and SYGVKD. The CDR3 length is 16 residues. V shed 4 bases and J 7 bases; nucleotides not matched to a gene: 12. The CDR3 protein is CAISVLETGGAGGYTF. The CDR3 coding sequence is TGTGCCATCAGTGTGCTGGAGACAGGGGGCGCAGGTGGCTACACCTTC.

Here the CDR3 DNA reads TGTGCCTGGAGTGAAGGGGGCACCAATAATTCACCCCTCCACTTT. This translates into CAWSEGGTNNSPLHF. V and J are TRBV30 and TRBJ1-6; 7 bases align to TRBD1. Germline V gene data show CDR1 as GTSNPN and CDR2 as SVGIG (reference sequence). CDR3 length equals 15 residues. J gave up 5 bases and V 1 base, and 5 bases lay outside the gene matches.

The V call is TRBV9, the J call TRBJ2-1, with 10 bases that match TRBD1. The CDR3 sequence is 16 residues long. With 3 bases clipped from V and 8 bases from J, the junction kept 11 bases outside the gene matches. From germline, CDR1 is SGDLS and CDR2 YYNGEE. CDR3: CASSANRDRGVYEQFF. The CDR3 nucleotides are TGTGCCAGCAGCGCAAACCGGGACAGGGGAGTCTATGAGCAGTTCTTC.

This chain joins TRBV18 and TRBJ2-2, with D possibly matching TRBD1 (6 bases). V was pared by 3 bases and J by 4 bases, with 15 bases between. Germline CDR1 is KGHSH and CDR2 is LQKENI. This CDR3 comprises 16 residues. The CDR3 spells CASSPRQALVTGELFF. The DNA of the CDR3 is TGTGCCAGCTCACCGAGACAGGCCTTAGTCACCGGGGAGCTGTTTTTT.

The rearrangement joins TRBV11-1 to TRBJ2-3; possible D gene TRBD2, 5 bases. The CDR3 has 15 residues. CDR1 and CDR2 (germline): SGHAT, FQDESV (reference sequence). With 5 bases removed from V and 6 bases from J, the gap between germline ends came to 18 bases. The CDR3 DNA follows: TGTGCCAGCAGCGATCCGGGATTCTTGGCTGATACGCAGTATTTT. Its protein product is CASSDPGFLADTQYF.

The rearrangement joins TRBV6-5 to TRBJ1-2; TRBD1 aligns across 9 bases. CDR3 length equals 14 residues. V lost 6 bases to trimming and J lost 5 bases; unmatched junction nucleotides: 7. The germline gives CDR1 MNHEY, CDR2 SVGAGI. CDR3 in amino acids: CASRYTGGDYGYTF. CDR3 nucleotide sequence: TGTGCCAGCAGATACACAGGGGGCGATTATGGCTACACCTTC.

The chain combines TRBV7-2 with TRBJ1-3, with D perhaps matching TRBD1 (6 bases). This CDR3 has 17 residues. CDR1 is SGHTA, CDR2 FQGNSA, per germline. The V gene lost 4 bases and the J gene lost 0 bases, with 16 bases spanning the gap. CDR3 bases: TGTGCCAGCAGCTCAAGGACAGCGCACCTCTCTGGAAACACCATATATTTT. Translation gives CASSSRTAHLSGNTIYF.

The genes are TRBV27 and TRBJ2-2; D possibly corresponds to TRBD1 (6 bases). Trimming took off 6 bases at V and 6 bases at J, with 11 bases between the two ends. The CDR3 is made up of 13 amino acids. The germline V gene has CDR1 MNHEY and CDR2 SMNVEV (reference sequence). This CDR3 is CASSHYRAGELFF. The CDR3 region has the DNA TGTGCCAGCAGCCACTACAGGGCCGGGGAGCTGTTTTTT.

V usage is TRBV20-1 and J usage is TRBJ1-2; a possible D gene is TRBD1 (5 bases). The CDR3 length is 11 residues. Germline values: CDR1 DFQATT, CDR2 SNEGSKA (reference sequence). V lost 6 bases, J lost 2 bases, and 7 bases lay in between. For the CDR3, the DNA is TGCAGTGCCTCAGGGAACTATGGCTACACCTTC. Translation gives CSASGNYGYTF.

The chain combines TRBV6-5 with TRBJ1-1, with D possibly being TRBD1 (6 bases). Trimming cost V 7 bases and J 0 bases, with 12 bases left between them. The CDR3 consists of 14 residues. Germline V gives CDR1 MNHEY, CDR2 SVGAGI. CDR3 sequence: CASTSQGVNTEAFF. For the CDR3, the DNA is TGTGCCAGCACCTCACAGGGAGTGAACACTGAAGCTTTCTTT.

The genes are TRBV19 and TRBJ1-2; tentative D call: TRBD1 (5 bases). The V gene's germline CDR1 is LNHDA and CDR2 SQIVND (reference sequence). The CDR3 length is 14 residues. Trimming took off 3 bases at V and 3 bases at J, with 11 bases between the two ends. The CDR3 nucleotides read TGTGCCAGTAGTATCCCCGGACACGACTATGGCTACACCTTC. It specifies CASSIPGHDYGYTF.

The chain has TRBV11-2 and TRBJ2-1; D is possibly TRBD2 (7 bases). The V gene's germline CDR1 is SGHAT and CDR2 FQNNGV. The CDR3 spans 15 residues. V lost 5 bases, J lost 4 bases, and 15 bases lay in between. CDR3 amino acids: CASSLRAGAYNEQFF. CDR3 nucleotide sequence: TGTGCCAGCAGCCTTCGGGCGGGGGCATACAATGAGCAGTTCTTC.

This clone appeared once. The V call is TRBV4-3, the J call TRBJ2-4, with D perhaps TRBD1 (6 bases). The V end lost 3 bases, the J end lost 2 bases, and 17 bases lay between the germline ends. CDR1 and CDR2 (germline): LGHNA, YSLEER. The CDR3 sequence is 17 residues long. CDR3 loop: CASSQGAGTPTKNIQYF. Written as DNA, the CDR3 is TGCGCCAGCAGCCAGGGAGCCGGGACACCGACCAAAAACATTCAGTACTTC.

The gene calls are TRBV10-3 and TRBJ2-7; D gene ambiguous. Between the trimmed V and J ends, which lost 0 bases and 3 bases, there was a span of 6 bases. CDR1 and CDR2 (germline): ENHRY, SYGVKD. This CDR3 region has 13 residues. The CDR3 region is CAISESLLYEQYF. CDR3 coding DNA: TGTGCCATCAGTGAGTCACTCCTCTACGAGCAGTACTTC.